This TCR beta chain came from a study of long-term antiretroviral therapy in people with HIV. Findings and limits, study-wide: All blood samples came from the years 2004 to 2017, possibly under older ART regimens. Dominant in the repertoire at all time points were clones expanded before ART.

This was the immunoSEQ v3.0 assay at survey level. This table comes from immunoSEQ multiplex PCR, and its TCRdb copy is limited to in-frame clones, with some not included. The profile shows 15,000 to 20,000 clones, 85% to 95% of them singletons. For this clone: The target antigen is unknown.

This CDR3 region has 15 residues. Unmatched junction bases numbered 8, after V lost 5 bases and J lost 4 bases. The germline gives CDR1 SGHTA, CDR2 FQGTGA. This clonotype originated in a man under 40 with HIV. V usage is TRBV7-3 and J usage is TRBJ1-1; TRBD1 aligns across 9 bases. Sequences were derived from unsorted PBMCs, sampled less than 13 years after starting antiretroviral therapy. Here the CDR3 reads CASSHTGGFGTEAFF. CDR3 coding DNA: TGTGCCAGCAGCCATACAGGGGGCTTCGGCACTGAAGCTTTCTTT.